Included here is one T cell receptor (beta chain) sequence, with context. Its specific antigen is unknown. No clone much larger than this one lies a single base away; base qualities are absent. This record comes from a study of cytomegalovirus exposure and HLA in healthy donors (TCRdb year 2017). Regarding the study in general: A later analysis indicated that the 110 or so validation repertoires were generated on the platform also employed for the approximately 700 repertoires of the first cohort. The study was designed to test whether signatures of past pathogen exposure could be identified by cataloging public T cell receptors. To predict cytomegalovirus infection status, the study brought together high-throughput TCR immunosequencing, statistical association of individual TCRs with disease status, and machine learning. Along with the approximately 650-subject first cohort, a separate validation cohort of around 120 different subjects was used. Findings and caveats that apply to the study as a whole: Cytomegalovirus status was reported to be diagnosed by the classifier with high specificity and sensitivity in both the original and validation cohorts. A later analysis had no HLA typing for the validation cohort, so co-occurrence there was scored across all 120 or so repertoires. While some public TCRs were present in many individuals, most TCR sequences turned up only very rarely across donors. In a later analysis, TCRs clustered in the first cohort were found to also tend to co-occur in the 100 to 150 validation repertoires, with around 94% of cluster scores above 0. In vitro tests confirmed that a few of the cytomegalovirus-associated TCR beta chains recognize cytomegalovirus antigens. The study listed approximately 160 TCR beta chains as associated with cytomegalovirus. According to the authors, the approach could potentially be generalized to other disease states and immunological phenotypes.

The trim is 4 bases for V and 7 bases for J, with a gap of 17 bases between the germline ends. The CDR3 spans 14 residues, from the cysteine through the phenylalanine. The entry retains the CDR3 DNA only, 42 bases that are in frame from base 1. Via the germline V gene (reference sequence), CDR1 is MNHEY and CDR2 SMNVEV. Library generation was performed with the immunoSEQ multiplex PCR assay. The source study handled its data this way. A statistical classification framework was built for diagnosing cytomegalovirus status from the catalog of TCR beta chain sequences. Sourced from immuneACCESS, this table was stored by TCRdb with only in-frame sequences that have V and J called. A share of the clones is absent; for the studies checked, an unresolved V gene accounts for under half, and the remainder has no known explanation. V and J calls and clone size are as listed in that table; D and trimming were resolved from the DNA. The sample data list 110,000 to 150,000 clones, and roughly 88% of these were observed just once. The top ten clones comprise 7% to 9% of the sample.

The donors were included in the validation cohort of some 120 subjects, a group kept apart from the approximately 690-subject first cohort. The receptor was derived from a woman in her late teens or twenties in good health and CMV-seropositive. The chain employs TRBV27 and TRBJ2-7; no D segment can be confidently identified. The material sequenced was PBMCs. The DNA sequence reads TGTGCCAGCAGTTGGTACCAGCGTCATAATGAGCAGTACTTC. Its product reads: CASSWYQRHNEQYF.